This is a list of T cell receptor beta chains from one sample in a study of cytomegalovirus exposure and HLA in healthy donors. Measured with immunoSEQ multiplex PCR; TCRdb has only the in-frame clones, and not every one. Its listing shows 25,000 to 35,000 clones. Material for sequencing was PBMCs. Receptors originate from a woman aged 40-49 years in good health and CMV-seropositive. Each CDR3 is given with its conserved first and last residue. Each record gives: J gene, V gene, clone size, D gene, CDR3 protein, CDR3 DNA. D genes are given only for firm matches. Clone sizes are given selectively: once, few, many, or a class where the clone is expanded.

TRBJ1-5,TRBV4-1,-,TRBD1,CASSYGTGDQPQHF,TGCGCCAGCAGCTACGGGACAGGGGATCAGCCCCAGCATTTT
TRBJ2-5,TRBV9,-,-,CASSETGFQETQYF,TGTGCCAGCAGCGAAACCGGGTTCCAAGAGACCCAGTACTTC
TRBJ1-5,TRBV29-1,-,TRBD1,CSAGTDNQPQHF,TGCAGCGCCGGGACAGACAATCAGCCCCAGCATTTT
TRBJ2-3,TRBV7-2,-,-,CASSLAGDDTQYF,TGTGCCAGCAGCTTAGCGGGAGACGATACGCAGTATTTT
TRBJ1-4,TRBV4-1,-,-,CASSQVRGGEKLFF,TGCGCCAGCAGCCAAGTCAGAGGTGGGGAAAAACTGTTTTTT
TRBJ1-2,TRBV18,-,-,CASSPPSYRDGYTF,TGTGCCAGCTCACCACCGTCCTACCGGGATGGCTACACCTTC
TRBJ2-5,TRBV9,-,-,CASSSVPQETQYF,TGTGCCAGCAGCAGCGTTCCCCAAGAGACCCAGTACTTC
TRBJ2-5,TRBV5-8,-,TRBD2,CASSLWAGGTQETQYF,TGTGCCAGCAGCTTGTGGGCGGGAGGAACCCAAGAGACCCAGTACTTC
TRBJ2-1,TRBV30,-,TRBD2,CAWGTRYNEQFF,TGTGCCTGGGGGACTAGATACAATGAGCAGTTCTTC
TRBJ2-7,TRBV19,-,TRBD2,CASSAGGLAGSYEQYF,TGTGCCAGTAGTGCGGGGGGACTAGCGGGATCATACGAGCAGTACTTC
TRBJ1-1,TRBV5-1,-,TRBD1,CASSWGQGGTEAFF,TGCGCCAGCAGCTGGGGACAGGGAGGCACTGAAGCTTTCTTT
TRBJ2-2,TRBV5-1,-,-,CASSRDSVANTGELFF,TGCGCCAGCAGTCGCGACAGTGTCGCGAACACCGGGGAGCTGTTTTTT
TRBJ1-5,TRBV6-6,-,TRBD1,CASSYRDRWEPQHF,TGTGCCAGCAGTTACCGGGACAGGTGGGAGCCCCAGCATTTT
TRBJ2-3,TRBV7-3,-,TRBD1,CASSLTATGGGTDTQYF,TGTGCCAGCAGCTTAACGGCAACAGGGGGCGGTACAGATACGCAGTATTTT
TRBJ2-7,TRBV6-1,-,TRBD2,CASSNQAGDSYEQYF,TGTGCCAGCAGTAACCAAGCGGGAGACTCCTACGAGCAGTACTTC
TRBJ1-5,TRBV6-1,-,-,CASSEAWGDQPQHF,TGTGCCAGCAGTGAAGCTTGGGGAGATCAGCCCCAGCATTTT
TRBJ2-5,TRBV7-8,-,-,CASSLVLGLPPETQYF,TGTGCCAGCAGCTTAGTGTTAGGACTGCCTCCAGAGACCCAGTACTTC
TRBJ2-3,TRBV5-1,-,TRBD2,CASSRGGRTDTQYF,TGCGCCAGCAGCCGGGGAGGGCGCACAGATACGCAGTATTTT
TRBJ2-7,TRBV4-1,-,TRBD2,CASSFGTSAMGGQYF,TGCGCCAGCAGCTTTGGGACTAGCGCTATGGGGGGGCAGTACTTC
TRBJ2-3,TRBV27,-,-,CASSLGRGRGADTQYF,TGTGCCAGCAGTTTAGGTCGGGGGAGAGGCGCAGATACGCAGTATTTT
TRBJ2-5,TRBV19,-,TRBD2,CASSMTSGRGNQETQYF,TGTGCCAGTAGTATGACTAGCGGGAGGGGGAACCAAGAGACCCAGTACTTC
TRBJ2-7,TRBV4-1,medium-sized,TRBD1,CASSQGGQATYEQYF,TGCGCCAGCAGCCAAGGAGGACAGGCTACCTACGAGCAGTACTTC
TRBJ1-1,TRBV6-6,-,-,CASSKQENTEAFF,TGTGCCAGCAGTAAACAGGAAAACACTGAAGCTTTCTTT
TRBJ2-7,TRBV4-1,-,TRBD1,CASSQGQGALYEQYF,TGCGCCAGCAGCCAGGGACAGGGAGCGCTCTACGAGCAGTACTTC
TRBJ2-3,TRBV15,-,TRBD2,CATSRRLAGEDTQYF,TGTGCCACCAGCAGACGACTAGCGGGAGAAGATACGCAGTATTTT
TRBJ2-7,TRBV6-6,-,TRBD2,CASTPGLGTGEQYF,TGTGCCAGCACCCCGGGACTAGGGACGGGAGAGCAGTACTTC
TRBJ1-1,TRBV18,-,TRBD1,CASSPRTGARTEAFF,TGTGCCAGCTCACCCCGGACAGGGGCTCGGACTGAAGCTTTCTTT
TRBJ2-2,TRBV7-6,-,TRBD1,CASSIRTGTGDGELFF,TGTGCCAGCAGCATCCGGACAGGGACAGGCGACGGGGAGCTGTTTTTT
TRBJ1-1,TRBV28,-,-,CASSLGTLNTEAFF,TGTGCCAGCAGTTTGGGCACCCTGAACACTGAAGCTTTCTTT
TRBJ1-1,TRBV9,-,-,CASSVYPERHTEAFF,TGTGCCAGCAGCGTATACCCTGAGAGGCACACTGAAGCTTTCTTT
TRBJ2-7,TRBV19,-,TRBD2,CASSLGLAESSYEQYF,TGTGCCAGTAGTCTGGGACTAGCGGAAAGCTCCTACGAGCAGTACTTC
TRBJ2-7,TRBV2,-,-,CASDYRYEQYF,TGTGCCAGCGACTATCGCTACGAGCAGTACTTC
TRBJ2-7,TRBV6-1,-,-,CASSEGGFYEQYF,TGTGCCAGCAGTGAAGGCGGGTTCTACGAGCAGTACTTC
TRBJ2-1,TRBV5-5,-,TRBD1,CASSLRPGTGGVTDEQFF,TGTGCCAGCAGCTTACGTCCCGGGACAGGGGGCGTAACGGATGAGCAGTTCTTC
TRBJ2-3,TRBV6-1,-,TRBD2,CASRGTSGTSDTQYF,TGTGCCAGCAGGGGGACTAGCGGGACCTCAGATACGCAGTATTTT
TRBJ2-1,TRBV19,-,TRBD2,CASSSSSGWGGEQFF,TGTGCCAGTAGTTCCTCTAGCGGGTGGGGAGGTGAGCAGTTCTTC
TRBJ2-3,TRBV29-1,-,TRBD1,CCYRQGATDTQYF,TGCTGCTATAGACAGGGAGCCACAGATACGCAGTATTTT
TRBJ2-2,TRBV7-3,-,-,CASSPGTYRNTGELFF,TGTGCCAGCAGCCCAGGGACTTACAGGAACACCGGGGAGCTGTTTTTT
TRBJ2-3,TRBV4-1,-,TRBD2,CASSQELERELVTQYF,TGCGCCAGCAGCCAAGAATTGGAGCGGGAGCTGGTTACGCAGTATTTT
TRBJ2-5,TRBV5-1,-,TRBD2,CASKPGLAGYQETQYF,TGCGCCAGCAAACCCGGGCTAGCGGGATACCAAGAGACCCAGTACTTC
TRBJ2-5,TRBV5-4,-,TRBD2,CASSPGLAGGYQETQYF,TGTGCCAGCAGCCCGGGACTAGCGGGAGGATACCAAGAGACCCAGTACTTC
TRBJ2-1,TRBV6-1,-,-,CASSGRGGFYNEQFF,TGTGCCAGCAGTGGCCGCGGGGGCTTTTACAATGAGCAGTTCTTC
TRBJ2-7,TRBV2,-,-,CASYAYYEQYF,TGTGCCAGCTACGCCTACTACGAGCAGTACTTC
TRBJ1-5,TRBV21-1,-,-,CASSKGDSPYQPQHF,TGTGCCAGCAGCAAAGGGGACAGCCCTTATCAGCCCCAGCATTTT
TRBJ1-1,TRBV5-8,-,-,CASARRANTEAFF,TGTGCCAGCGCCCGGCGGGCGAACACTGAAGCTTTCTTT
TRBJ2-1,TRBV7-8,-,TRBD1,CASSSIQGASDNEQFF,TGTGCCAGCAGCTCGATACAGGGGGCTTCCGACAATGAGCAGTTCTTC
TRBJ2-7,TRBV5-4,-,-,CASSPHAGMGGGEQYF,TGTGCCAGCAGCCCCCACGCAGGGATGGGGGGAGGCGAGCAGTACTTC
TRBJ2-3,TRBV9,-,-,CASSVEAGFSQDTQYF,TGTGCCAGCAGCGTAGAGGCGGGCTTTTCCCAAGATACGCAGTATTTT
TRBJ1-2,TRBV18,-,-,CASSPGTSGGYTF,TGTGCCAGCTCACCAGGAACCTCGGGTGGCTACACCTTC
TRBJ1-5,TRBV19,-,-,CASRSAGDLHNQPQHF,TGTGCCAGTAGATCGGCAGGGGATCTCCACAATCAGCCCCAGCATTTT
TRBJ2-1,TRBV4-1,-,TRBD1,CASSRRTGRNEQFF,TGCGCCAGCAGCAGACGGACAGGAAGGAATGAGCAGTTCTTC
TRBJ2-3,TRBV4-2,-,TRBD2,CASSQQLAARVDTQYF,TGTGCCAGCAGCCAACAACTAGCGGCCCGGGTGGATACGCAGTATTTT
TRBJ2-2,TRBV30,-,TRBD1,CAWRGDRGATGELFF,TGTGCCTGGAGGGGAGACAGGGGTGCCACCGGGGAGCTGTTTTTT
TRBJ2-2,TRBV18,-,TRBD2,CASSPAGGPGGELFF,TGTGCCAGCTCACCAGCGGGAGGGCCCGGCGGGGAGCTGTTTTTT